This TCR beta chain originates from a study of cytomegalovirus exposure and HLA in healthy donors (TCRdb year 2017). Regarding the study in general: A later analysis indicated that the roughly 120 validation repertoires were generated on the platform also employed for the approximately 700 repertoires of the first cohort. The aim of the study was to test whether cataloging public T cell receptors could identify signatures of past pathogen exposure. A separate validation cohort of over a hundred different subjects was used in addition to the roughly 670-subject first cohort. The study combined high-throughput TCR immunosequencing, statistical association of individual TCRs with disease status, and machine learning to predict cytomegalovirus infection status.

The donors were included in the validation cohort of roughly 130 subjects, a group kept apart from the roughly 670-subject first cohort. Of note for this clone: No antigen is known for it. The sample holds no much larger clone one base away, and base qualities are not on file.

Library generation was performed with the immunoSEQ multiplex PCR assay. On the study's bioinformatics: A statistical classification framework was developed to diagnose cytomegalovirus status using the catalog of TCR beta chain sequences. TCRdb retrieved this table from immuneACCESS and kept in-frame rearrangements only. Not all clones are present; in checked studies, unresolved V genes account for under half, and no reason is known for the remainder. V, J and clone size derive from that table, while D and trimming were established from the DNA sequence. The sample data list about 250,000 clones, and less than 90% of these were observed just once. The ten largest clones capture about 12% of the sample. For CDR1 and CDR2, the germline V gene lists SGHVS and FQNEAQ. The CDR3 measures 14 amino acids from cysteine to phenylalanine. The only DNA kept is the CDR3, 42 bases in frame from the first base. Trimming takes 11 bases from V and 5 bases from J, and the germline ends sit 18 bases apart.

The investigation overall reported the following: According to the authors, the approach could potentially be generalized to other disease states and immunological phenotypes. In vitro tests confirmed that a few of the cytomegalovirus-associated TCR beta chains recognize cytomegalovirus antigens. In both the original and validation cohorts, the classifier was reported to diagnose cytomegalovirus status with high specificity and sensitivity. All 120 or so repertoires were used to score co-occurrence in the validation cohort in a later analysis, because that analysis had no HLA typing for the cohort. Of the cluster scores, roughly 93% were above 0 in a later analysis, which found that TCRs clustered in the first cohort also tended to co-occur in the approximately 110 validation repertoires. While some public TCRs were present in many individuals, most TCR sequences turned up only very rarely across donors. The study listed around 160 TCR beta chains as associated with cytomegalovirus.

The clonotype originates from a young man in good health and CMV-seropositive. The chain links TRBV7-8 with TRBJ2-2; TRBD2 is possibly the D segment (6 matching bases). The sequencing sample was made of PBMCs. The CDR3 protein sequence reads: CAAGRGIATGELFF. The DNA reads TGTGCCGCAGGCCGGGGGATAGCTACCGGGGAGCTGTTTTTT.